The entry that follows covers one T cell receptor (beta chain) sequence. This specimen belongs to a study of blood T cell repertoires in COVID-19. About the research overall: Collection of acute and convalescent COVID-19 samples took place in the United States, Italy and Spain.

The table came from immunoSEQ multiplex PCR; TCRdb's copy has only in-frame clones and leaves some out. Here the sample spans 410,000 or so clones, roughly 90% being singletons. This CDR3 region has 16 residues. CDR1 MNHNY and CDR2 SVGAGI come from the germline V gene (reference sequence). V gave up 6 bases and J gave up 0 bases; unmatched junction bases: 8. The V call is TRBV6-6, the J call TRBJ2-4; 7 bases match TRBD1. This clonotype originated in a woman aged 25-40 years with active or convalescent COVID-19. Specimen: peripheral blood. The CDR3 is CASRPQGDLAKNIQYF. The CDR3 bases are TGTGCCAGCAGGCCCCAGGGGGATCTAGCCAAAAACATTCAGTACTTC.